This T cell receptor beta chain originates from a study of shared clonotypes between healthy human individuals. Overall study context: The people who gave samples were a couple of women and a few men aged 18 to 49.

Findings and caveats of the study: Approximately 5% of naive CD4 clonotypes were shared across several donors.

The naive CD8 subset, CD45RO-negative cells positively selected for CCR7, excluded terminally differentiated effector memory CD45RA+ cells. As for this clone: Its antigen remains unknown.

In the authors' methods: ImmunoSEQ yielded junction-only sequences lacking quality scores, so filtering differed. Sequencing used immunoSEQ multiplex PCR; TCRdb keeps in-frame clones, though not all of them. That table supplies the V and J calls and clone size; D and trimming were determined from the DNA. The table shows around 610,000 clones, with roughly 96% occurring only once. V was pared by 0 bases and J by 0 bases, with 6 bases between. The CDR3 is 16 amino acids. Germline V gives CDR1 LNHNV, CDR2 YYDKDF (reference sequence). The sample was naive CD8+ T cells sorted from blood. The origin of this receptor is a woman in her 30s in good health. V usage is TRBV15 and J usage is TRBJ2-6; D remains unclear. CDR3 nucleotides: TGTGCCACCAGCAGAGATCGAAGCTCTGGGGCCAACGTCCTGACTTTC. Its translation is CATSRDRSSGANVLTF.